The 20 T cell receptor beta chains presented below share a single source sample, sequenced in a study of T cells of healthy individuals. TCRdb recomputed calls from the 5' RACE reads with MiXCR, one row per CDR3 protein. The sample includes around 100,000 distinct CDR3 sequences, about 16% seen only once; the top ten take about 6%. These receptors originate from a human donor in good health.

This clonotype was counted ten times or more. The chain carries TRBV7-9 and TRBJ1-6; D is unclear. V was cut by 5 bases and J by 2 bases, with 10 bases left in between. The CDR3 is 15 residues long. The germline V gene has CDR1 SEHNR and CDR2 FQNEAQ (reference sequence). CDR3 nucleotide sequence: TGTGCCAGCAGCCCCGACGGCGCCTATAATTCACCCCTCCACTTT. It translates to CASSPDGAYNSPLHF.

At least ten counts were recorded for this clonotype. This CDR3 reads CAISEYASGGAETQYF. CDR3 in DNA: TGTGCCATCAGTGAATACGCTAGCGGGGGGGCAGAGACCCAGTACTTC. This sequence joins TRBV10-3 and TRBJ2-5; TRBD2 agrees at 12 bases. V lost 3 bases and J lost 4; bases outside the gene matches: 6. Germline CDR1 and CDR2: ENHRY and SYGVKD. CDR3 size: 16 residues.

In its sample, this clonotype was seen many times. This chain links TRBV28 with TRBJ2-3, with D tentatively TRBD1 or TRBD2 (5 bases each). CDR3 length: 15 amino acids. Germline CDR1 reads MDHEN; CDR2 reads SYDVKM. The V and J ends lost 6 bases and 6 bases respectively, with 19 bases between them. The CDR3 DNA is TGTGCCAGCAGGCCTCCCGGGACCGAGTTTGATACGCAGTATTTT. Amino acids: CASRPPGTEFDTQYF.

This clonotype has only a few counts. This chain joins TRBV20-1 and TRBJ2-3; D uncertain. The CDR3 covers 10 residues. The germline CDR1 and CDR2 sequences are DFQATT and SNEGSKA (reference sequence). Deletions cut 3 bases from V and 6 bases from J, with 4 bases between. CDR3 coding DNA: TGCAGTGCTAGTGATGATACGCAGTATTTT. Translated: CSASDDTQYF.

This clonotype was detected only a few times. This chain joins TRBV7-8 and TRBJ1-2; 10 positions match TRBD1. The junction had 7 bases not matched to a gene; V was cut back by 1 base and J by 8 bases. The length of the CDR3 is 15 residues. In germline, CDR1 is SGHVS, CDR2 FQNEAQ. CDR3 sequence reads: CASSLGDRGIWGYTF. CDR3 bases: TGTGCCAGCAGCTTAGGGGACAGGGGTATTTGGGGCTACACCTTC.

The rearrangement uses TRBV12-3 or TRBV12-4 and TRBJ2-7; 7 bases are a match to TRBD2. The CDR3 contains 14 residues. With 7 bases clipped from V and 5 bases from J, the junction kept 11 bases outside the gene matches. The CDR3 bases are TGTGCCAGCAAGGGGAGGGGCGGGAGCGACGAGCAGTACTTC. Translated, it gives CASKGRGGSDEQYF.

J is TRBJ2-5 and V is TRBV6-4; 8 bases map to TRBD2. With 3 bases clipped from V and 4 bases from J, the junction kept 1 base outside the gene matches. The germline V gene encodes CDR1 MRHNA and CDR2 SNTAGT. The CDR3 is made up of 13 amino acids. The CDR3 protein is CASSETSGETQYF. CDR3 nucleotide sequence: TGTGCCAGCAGTGAAACTAGCGGAGAGACCCAGTACTTC.

The V and J genes are TRBV4-3 and TRBJ2-3; 10 bases map to TRBD2. The trim removed 0 bases at V and 6 bases at J, leaving 3 bases unmatched. CDR1 is LGHNA and CDR2 is YSLEER in the germline V gene. The CDR3 sequence is 15 residues long. CDR3 region: CASSQDISGRDTQYF. CDR3 sequence (DNA): TGCGCCAGCAGCCAAGACATTAGCGGGAGGGATACGCAGTATTTT.

This clonotype came up a few times. This chain joins TRBV4-3 and TRBJ2-3; 9 nucleotides match TRBD1. The junction had 10 bases not matched to a gene; V was cut back by 4 bases and J by 8 bases. This CDR3 contains 15 residues. Germline V CDR1 and CDR2: LGHNA, YSLEER. CDR3 coding DNA: TGCGCCAGCAGCCCGCCCGGGACAGGGAGGAGTACGCAGTATTTT. Encoded protein: CASSPPGTGRSTQYF.

The V and J genes are TRBV28 and TRBJ2-7; 8 bases align to TRBD2. V lost 6 bases to trimming and J lost 4 bases; unmatched junction nucleotides: 5. This CDR3 has 13 residues. Per the germline V gene, CDR1 is MDHEN and CDR2 is SYDVKM. The CDR3 nucleotides read TGTGCCAGCAGGCCTAGCGGGCTATACGAGCAGTACTTC. Its translation: CASRPSGLYEQYF.

This clonotype turned up a few times. The chain recombines TRBV12-3 or TRBV12-4 with TRBJ1-1; 8 nucleotides line up with TRBD1. CDR3 length equals 13 residues. J was trimmed by 4 bases and V by 6 bases; bases with no gene match: 4. The DNA of the CDR3 is TGTGCCAGCAGCAGGGGGCTAGGCACTGAAGCTTTCTTT. Protein product: CASSRGLGTEAFF.

This clonotype was counted at least ten times. The chain is built from TRBV3-1 and TRBJ1-2; 7 nucleotides match TRBD1. Germline CDR1 reads LGHDT; CDR2 reads YNNKEL (reference sequence). After removal of 7 bases from V and 2 bases from J, the junction contained 7 bases not matched to a gene. The length of the CDR3 is 14 residues. The CDR3 DNA follows: TGTGCCAGCAACAAAGGACAGGCCAACTATGGCTACACCTTC. This sequence encodes CASNKGQANYGYTF.

This clonotype was seen many times. The genes are TRBV7-9 and TRBJ2-3; TRBD1 might be the D (7 bases). Trimming took 0 bases from V and 1 from J, leaving 11 bases between them. This CDR3 has 16 amino acids. Germline V gives CDR1 SEHNR, CDR2 FQNEAQ (reference sequence). CDR3 in amino acids: CASSLAQGGRTDTQYF. The DNA for the CDR3 is TGTGCCAGCAGCTTAGCGCAGGGGGGCCGCACAGATACGCAGTATTTT.

This clonotype was counted a few times. At one end, the junction sequence differs from germline, possibly due to a read error. This chain links TRBV7-2 with TRBJ1-4; D ambiguous. Per the germline V gene, CDR1 is SGHTA and CDR2 is FQGNSA. The CDR3 is 12 amino acids. The CDR3 spells CVSSATNEKLFF. The DNA of the CDR3 is TGTGTCAGCAGCGCGACTAATGAAAAACTGTTTTTT. Drawing the rest from reference TRBV7-2 and TRBJ1-4, the complete variable domain is GAGVSQSPSNKVTEKGKDVELRCDPISGHTALYWYRQSLGQGLEFLIYFQGNSAPDKSGLPSDRFSAERTGGSVSTLTIQRTQQEDSAVYLCVSSATNEKLFFGSGTQLSVL.

This clonotype was found a few times. V is TRBV14 and J is TRBJ2-4; maybe TRBD1 (5 bases). Germline values: CDR1 SGHDN, CDR2 FVKESK. V gave up 3 bases and J gave up 8 bases, with 8 bases separating them. The CDR3 runs to 12 residues. In nucleotides, the CDR3 is TGTGCCAGCAGCCACAGGGATGACATTCAGTACTTC. Translating it yields CASSHRDDIQYF. The whole variable domain, remainder taken from reference TRBV14 and TRBJ2-4, is EAGVTQFPSHSVIEKGQTVTLRCDPISGHDNLYWYRRVMGKEIKFLLHFVKESKQDESGMPNNRFLAERTGGTYSTLKVQPAELEDSGVYFCASSHRDDIQYFGAGTRLSVL.

This clonotype was counted between two and nine times. V usage is TRBV27 and J usage is TRBJ2-1; 8 positions agree with TRBD2. After removal of 0 bases from V and 3 bases from J, the junction contained 4 bases not matched to a gene. CDR1 is MNHEY and CDR2 is SMNVEV in the germline V gene (reference sequence). The CDR3 has 16 residues. CDR3 sequence: CASSLSSSGSYNEQFF. For the CDR3, the DNA is TGTGCCAGCAGTTTATCGTCAAGCGGGAGCTACAATGAGCAGTTCTTC.

Worth noting for this clonotype: This may come from a read error, since a much larger clone is one base off. The chain joins TRBV6-2 or TRBV6-3 to TRBJ2-1; weak D call: TRBD2 (6 bases). The CDR3 has 15 residues. Germline CDR1 reads MNHEY; CDR2 reads SVGEGT. CDR3 sequence reads: CASSPHSGPYNEQLF. The CDR3 nucleotides are TGTGCCAGCAGTCCCCATAGCGGTCCCTACAATGAGCAGCTCTTC.

This clonotype has more than one count but fewer than ten. This rearrangement joins TRBV4-2 to TRBJ2-1; TRBD2 aligns across 10 bases. After removal of 3 bases from V and 12 bases from J, the junction contained 11 bases not matched to a gene. This CDR3 is built from 15 residues. Germline V gives CDR1 LGHNA, CDR2 YNFKEQ. CDR3 sequence: CASSQASGGALPQFF. Written as DNA, the CDR3 is TGTGCCAGCAGCCAGGCAAGCGGGGGGGCCCTTCCGCAGTTCTTC.

V and J are TRBV27 and TRBJ1-1, with 7 nucleotides matching TRBD1. Germline-derived CDR1 and CDR2 are MNHEY and SMNVEV (reference sequence). After removal of 5 bases from V and 0 bases from J, the junction contained 6 bases not matched to a gene. The CDR3 is 15 residues long. CDR3 sequence (DNA): TGTGCCAGCAGTCCGAAGACAGGGTTGAACACTGAAGCTTTCTTT. This encodes CASSPKTGLNTEAFF.

This clonotype was seen a few times. The chain couples TRBV4-3 to TRBJ1-2; D is uncertain. The germline V and J ends were trimmed by 1 base and 3 bases, with 15 bases remaining between them. CDR3 length equals 16 residues. Germline V CDR1 and CDR2: LGHNA, YSLEER. This CDR3 reads CASSQGRTARHYGYTF. The DNA for the CDR3 is TGCGCCAGCAGCCAAGGACGTACAGCTCGACACTATGGCTACACCTTC.